Here is one TCR beta chain with its context. Its antigen is still unknown. Assay execution took place at the deep level. Data came from immunoSEQ multiplex PCR; TCRdb stores just in-frame clones and leaves some out. The repertoire holds roughly 520,000 clones, with 90% to 97% as singletons. Only Caucasian adults living in Nashville, Tennessee made up the donor group. This entry comes from a study of shared clonotypes between healthy human individuals. General observations from the study: Sampling was confined to blood; repertoires within tissues likely differ. Depth was large, yet rarefaction showed that sorted-subset sequencing was incomplete.

V shed 3 bases and J shed 5 bases, with 16 bases lying between them. This CDR3 has 15 amino acids. CDR1 and CDR2 (germline): KGHSH, LQKENI. The source is a woman in her thirties in good health. The chain employs TRBV18 and TRBJ1-2; D is perhaps TRBD1 (5 bases). Sequencing was performed on naive CD4+ T cells sorted from blood. Subset specified: CD45RA+ positively selected. CDR3 bases: TGTGCCAGCTCACCGGGGGAGGCGCTGGAGTATGGCTACACCTTC. Protein: CASSPGEALEYGYTF.